A selection of T cell receptor beta chains follows, all from one sample in a study of human T cells and chemical hapten exposure. TCRdb re-analysed the RACE reads in MiXCR, keeping a single row per CDR3 protein. The repertoire consists of some 82,000 distinct CDR3 sequences, with 6% to 8.5% occurring once and the leading ten covering roughly 1.4%. The specimen comprised whole blood, sampled in connection with sensitization to the hapten diphenylcyclopropenone (DPC). The receptors stem from a woman in her twenties or thirties with alopecia areata. Some clones in this sample may be carry-over from other donors' samples. The CDR3 runs from the conserved cysteine through the conserved F or W. Fields, in order: V gene, D gene, J gene, clone size, CDR3 DNA, CDR3 protein. D genes are given only for firm matches. Clone size, where shown, is once, few, many, or a class for clones that have expanded.

V gene: TRBV25-1
D gene: TRBD1
J gene: TRBJ1-1
clone size: NA
CDR3 DNA: TGTGCCACCACAGGGGGCATGAACACTGAAGCTTTCTTT
CDR3 protein: CATTGGMNTEAFF

V gene: TRBV6-1
D gene: NA
J gene: TRBJ1-5
clone size: NA
CDR3 DNA: TGTGCCAGCGGGGGGAGGCAAGGGGACACTCAGCCCCAGCATTTT
CDR3 protein: CASGGRQGDTQPQHF

V gene: TRBV6-5
D gene: TRBD1
J gene: TRBJ1-1
clone size: few
CDR3 DNA: TGTGCCAGCATTAGACAGGGCGGTGGCACTGAAGCTTTCTTT
CDR3 protein: CASIRQGGGTEAFF

V gene: TRBV30
D gene: TRBD1
J gene: TRBJ2-3
clone size: many
CDR3 DNA: TGCAGCAGGGGGTCGGCAGATACGCAGTATTTT
CDR3 protein: CSRGSADTQYF

V gene: TRBV7-8
D gene: NA
J gene: TRBJ2-3
clone size: few
CDR3 DNA: TGTGCCAGCAGCTTTTTTGAGGGCACAGATACGCAGTATTTT
CDR3 protein: CASSFFEGTDTQYF

V gene: TRBV7-9
D gene: TRBD1
J gene: TRBJ2-2
clone size: many
CDR3 DNA: TGTGCCAGCAGCGCGCCGATCGAGACAGGGTATTCGAACACCGGGGAGCTGTTTTTT
CDR3 protein: CASSAPIETGYSNTGELFF

V gene: TRBV21-1
D gene: NA
J gene: TRBJ1-2
clone size: many
CDR3 DNA: TGTGCCAGCAGCAAAAGGAGGGCAGTATATGGCTACACCTTC
CDR3 protein: CASSKRRAVYGYTF

V gene: TRBV6-2/TRBV6-3
D gene: NA
J gene: TRBJ1-3
clone size: few
CDR3 DNA: TGTGCCAGCAGACTGGACCTGAGCTCTGGAAACACCATATATTTT
CDR3 protein: CASRLDLSSGNTIYF

V gene: TRBV27
D gene: TRBD1
J gene: TRBJ2-3
clone size: many
CDR3 DNA: TGTGCCAGTACCCGACAGGGGGCAGATACGCAGTATTTT
CDR3 protein: CASTRQGADTQYF

V gene: TRBV7-2
D gene: NA
J gene: TRBJ2-5
clone size: many
CDR3 DNA: TGTGCCAGCAGCCGAAACCAGGGCCCTCAAGAGACCCAGTACTTC
CDR3 protein: CASSRNQGPQETQYF

V gene: TRBV7-6
D gene: NA
J gene: TRBJ1-6
clone size: NA
CDR3 DNA: TGTGCCAGCAGCTTACTGGACTATAATTCACCCCTCCACTTT
CDR3 protein: CASSLLDYNSPLHF

V gene: TRBV5-1
D gene: NA
J gene: TRBJ2-3
clone size: many
CDR3 DNA: TGCGCCAGCAGCGTTGGACAGACTAGCACAGATACGCAGTATTTT
CDR3 protein: CASSVGQTSTDTQYF

V gene: TRBV7-8
D gene: TRBD2
J gene: TRBJ2-5
clone size: many
CDR3 DNA: TGTGCCAGCAGCTTCGCGGGGGTGGCAGGAGGTTACCAAGAGACCCAGTACTTC
CDR3 protein: CASSFAGVAGGYQETQYF

V gene: TRBV5-1
D gene: TRBD1
J gene: TRBJ1-1
clone size: many
CDR3 DNA: TGCGCCAGCAGCTTGGGAGCGGGGACAGTAGCTTTCTTT
CDR3 protein: CASSLGAGTVAFF

V gene: TRBV7-6
D gene: NA
J gene: TRBJ1-5
clone size: many
CDR3 DNA: TGTGCCAGCAGCCCCGCTCACGGTCAGCCCCAGCATTTT
CDR3 protein: CASSPAHGQPQHF

V gene: TRBV7-7
D gene: NA
J gene: TRBJ2-5
clone size: many
CDR3 DNA: TGTGCTAGCAGCAAGGGGATTATGGAGACCCAGTACTTC
CDR3 protein: CASSKGIMETQYF

V gene: TRBV7-2
D gene: TRBD2
J gene: TRBJ2-7
clone size: NA
CDR3 DNA: TGTGCCAGCGGAGAACTAGCGGGGGGGCGTTTGGAGCAGTACTTC
CDR3 protein: CASGELAGGRLEQYF

V gene: TRBV6-1
D gene: TRBD1
J gene: TRBJ1-5
clone size: few
CDR3 DNA: TGTGCCAGCAGTGACAGGGGGTCTCAGCCCCAGCATTTT
CDR3 protein: CASSDRGSQPQHF

V gene: TRBV30
D gene: NA
J gene: TRBJ1-2
clone size: many
CDR3 DNA: TGTGCCTGTGGGACACTCCAGGGCTACACCTTC
CDR3 protein: CACGTLQGYTF

V gene: TRBV6-2/TRBV6-3
D gene: NA
J gene: TRBJ2-7
clone size: few
CDR3 DNA: TGTGCCAGCAGAGCAGGGCGTGAGCAGTACTTC
CDR3 protein: CASRAGREQYF

V gene: TRBV30
D gene: NA
J gene: TRBJ1-1
clone size: NA
CDR3 DNA: TGTGCCTGGAGTGGTCAGGGCTACACTGAAGCTTTCTTT
CDR3 protein: CAWSGQGYTEAFF

V gene: TRBV2
D gene: NA
J gene: TRBJ1-1
clone size: many
CDR3 DNA: TGTGCCAGCAGTGAATACAGGCCGAACACTGAAGCTTTCTTT
CDR3 protein: CASSEYRPNTEAFF

V gene: TRBV2
D gene: NA
J gene: TRBJ2-3
clone size: few
CDR3 DNA: TGTGCCACCGCAGGGTTCACAGATACGCAGTATTTT
CDR3 protein: CATAGFTDTQYF

V gene: TRBV12-3/TRBV12-4
D gene: NA
J gene: TRBJ1-2
clone size: many
CDR3 DNA: TGTGCCAGCAGAACAACAGGGAGACCAGGCTACACCTTC
CDR3 protein: CASRTTGRPGYTF

V gene: TRBV9
D gene: NA
J gene: TRBJ1-3
clone size: NA
CDR3 DNA: TGTGCCAGCAGCGTAGACGCGCAACTAGACGGAAACACCATATATTTT
CDR3 protein: CASSVDAQLDGNTIYF

V gene: TRBV2
D gene: NA
J gene: TRBJ2-3
clone size: few
CDR3 DNA: TGTGCCAGCAGTGGGGAGCTTTGGGGGGGGGCCACAGATACGCAGTATTTT
CDR3 protein: CASSGELWGGATDTQYF

V gene: TRBV12-3/TRBV12-4
D gene: TRBD1
J gene: TRBJ1-1
clone size: many
CDR3 DNA: TGTGCCAGCAGTTTCAGGGGGCCGAGAGCTTTCTTT
CDR3 protein: CASSFRGPRAFF

V gene: TRBV20-1
D gene: TRBD1
J gene: TRBJ1-4
clone size: NA
CDR3 DNA: TGCAGTTTCGGACAGGGTAATGAAAAACTGTTTTTT
CDR3 protein: CSFGQGNEKLFF

V gene: TRBV18
D gene: NA
J gene: TRBJ2-7
clone size: few
CDR3 DNA: TGTGCCAGCTCACAGCAGGGCGGCTACGAGCAGTACTTC
CDR3 protein: CASSQQGGYEQYF

V gene: TRBV18
D gene: NA
J gene: TRBJ2-7
clone size: few
CDR3 DNA: TGTGCCAGCTCAGCGGACTCTCTCTCCTACGAGCAGTACTTC
CDR3 protein: CASSADSLSYEQYF

V gene: TRBV9
D gene: TRBD1
J gene: TRBJ1-4
clone size: many
CDR3 DNA: TGTGCCAGCAGCCCAGGGGACAGGGTTGGGGAAAAACTGTTTTTT
CDR3 protein: CASSPGDRVGEKLFF

V gene: TRBV19
D gene: TRBD2
J gene: TRBJ2-5
clone size: NA
CDR3 DNA: TGTGCCAGTAGTCTAACTAGCGGGGTCGAGACCCAGTACTTC
CDR3 protein: CASSLTSGVETQYF

V gene: TRBV5-6
D gene: TRBD1
J gene: TRBJ1-6
clone size: many
CDR3 DNA: TGTGCCAGCAGCTATACCGGGACAGGGCCTAATTCACCCCTCCACTTT
CDR3 protein: CASSYTGTGPNSPLHF

V gene: TRBV5-1
D gene: TRBD1
J gene: TRBJ1-1
clone size: many
CDR3 DNA: TGCGCCAGCAGGCTTAGAGCCGGGACAGAAAAACGCAACACTGAAGCTTTCTTT
CDR3 protein: CASRLRAGTEKRNTEAFF

V gene: TRBV4-1
D gene: NA
J gene: TRBJ1-2
clone size: many
CDR3 DNA: TGCGCCAGCAGCCAAGGCGGAGCCGTTTATGGCTACACCTTC
CDR3 protein: CASSQGGAVYGYTF

V gene: TRBV5-1
D gene: NA
J gene: TRBJ2-1
clone size: many
CDR3 DNA: TGCGCCAGCAGGCCCATCCCGGGGAGCGACAATGAGCAGTTCTTC
CDR3 protein: CASRPIPGSDNEQFF

V gene: TRBV18
D gene: NA
J gene: TRBJ2-5
clone size: many
CDR3 DNA: TGTGCCAGCTCACCACCGTTCGGGACCCAGTACTTC
CDR3 protein: CASSPPFGTQYF

V gene: TRBV7-9
D gene: NA
J gene: TRBJ2-7
clone size: many
CDR3 DNA: TGTGCCAGCAGCCCAACAAATAAGCTGGGCGAGCAGTACTTC
CDR3 protein: CASSPTNKLGEQYF

V gene: TRBV2
D gene: NA
J gene: TRBJ1-5
clone size: few
CDR3 DNA: TGTGCCAGCAGTGAAGTGGGGAGGAATCAGCCCCAGCATTTT
CDR3 protein: CASSEVGRNQPQHF

V gene: TRBV2
D gene: NA
J gene: TRBJ2-7
clone size: many
CDR3 DNA: TGTGCCAGCAGTGGCACATTCACCTTCTCCTACGAGCAGTACTTC
CDR3 protein: CASSGTFTFSYEQYF

V gene: TRBV27
D gene: NA
J gene: TRBJ2-7
clone size: many
CDR3 DNA: TGTGCCAGCAGTTATGCGCTGGGTTGGCCCTACGAGCAGTACTTC
CDR3 protein: CASSYALGWPYEQYF

V gene: TRBV20-1
D gene: TRBD2
J gene: TRBJ2-3
clone size: many
CDR3 DNA: TGCAGTGCTAGCGGTCATCCCAAGACTAGCGGGGCCCTCAGCACAGATACGCAGTATTTT
CDR3 protein: CSASGHPKTSGALSTDTQYF

V gene: TRBV18
D gene: NA
J gene: TRBJ2-3
clone size: NA
CDR3 DNA: TGTGCCAGCTCAACGACTATCGTGATAGATACGCAGTATTTT
CDR3 protein: CASSTTIVIDTQYF

V gene: TRBV20-1
D gene: NA
J gene: TRBJ1-1
clone size: NA
CDR3 DNA: TGCAGTGCTAGCGGCGTTCTGAACACTGAAGCTTTCTTT
CDR3 protein: CSASGVLNTEAFF

V gene: TRBV7-9
D gene: NA
J gene: TRBJ1-4
clone size: many
CDR3 DNA: TGTGCCAGCAGCTTACTTGCAACTAATGAAAAACTGTTTTTT
CDR3 protein: CASSLLATNEKLFF

V gene: TRBV5-1
D gene: TRBD1
J gene: TRBJ2-7
clone size: NA
CDR3 DNA: TGCGCCAGCAGCTTTGGACAGGGAGGCGAGCAGTACTTC
CDR3 protein: CASSFGQGGEQYF

V gene: TRBV18
D gene: NA
J gene: TRBJ1-5
clone size: few
CDR3 DNA: TGTGCCAGCTCACCAGGACAGATAAGCAATCAGCCCCAGCATTTT
CDR3 protein: CASSPGQISNQPQHF

V gene: TRBV6-1
D gene: NA
J gene: TRBJ2-7
clone size: NA
CDR3 DNA: TGTGCCAGCCGGAGGGAAGGGAGCGAGCAGTACTTC
CDR3 protein: CASRREGSEQYF

V gene: TRBV10-2
D gene: NA
J gene: TRBJ1-1
clone size: many
CDR3 DNA: TGCGCCAGCAGTGAGTATGCCGCTGAAGCTTTCTTT
CDR3 protein: CASSEYAAEAFF

V gene: TRBV5-1
D gene: NA
J gene: TRBJ1-4
clone size: few
CDR3 DNA: TGCGCCAGCAGCACCGATCGGAGGGACGGACTGTTTTTT
CDR3 protein: CASSTDRRDGLFF

V gene: TRBV20-1
D gene: NA
J gene: TRBJ2-3
clone size: few
CDR3 DNA: TGCAGTGCCCCAACCCCTAGCGATGGCACAGATACGCAGTATTTT
CDR3 protein: CSAPTPSDGTDTQYF

V gene: TRBV7-2
D gene: TRBD1
J gene: TRBJ1-5
clone size: many
CDR3 DNA: TGTGCCAGCAGCCATGACAGGGGTGGAAATCAGCCCCAGCATTTT
CDR3 protein: CASSHDRGGNQPQHF

V gene: TRBV9
D gene: NA
J gene: TRBJ2-7
clone size: many
CDR3 DNA: TGTGCCAGCAGCGAAACCCCGGGGCCCGAGCAGTACTTC
CDR3 protein: CASSETPGPEQYF

V gene: TRBV29-1
D gene: NA
J gene: TRBJ2-3
clone size: many
CDR3 DNA: TGCAGCGTTCATCAGGGGAAGGCAGATACGCAGTATTTT
CDR3 protein: CSVHQGKADTQYF

V gene: TRBV6-5
D gene: NA
J gene: TRBJ1-2
clone size: NA
CDR3 DNA: TGTGCCAGCAGTTACTCCACGGTCTATGGCTACACCTTC
CDR3 protein: CASSYSTVYGYTF

V gene: TRBV29-1
D gene: NA
J gene: TRBJ1-3
clone size: many
CDR3 DNA: TGCAGCGCCCAACTACACACGGTCTCTGGAAACACCATATATTTT
CDR3 protein: CSAQLHTVSGNTIYF

V gene: TRBV6-6
D gene: NA
J gene: TRBJ1-4
clone size: many
CDR3 DNA: TGTGCCAGCAGTTCACAGATGTTTAATGAAAAACTGTTTTTT
CDR3 protein: CASSSQMFNEKLFF

V gene: TRBV6-6
D gene: NA
J gene: TRBJ2-3
clone size: many
CDR3 DNA: TGTGCCAGCATGGTCGCAGATACGCAGTATTTT
CDR3 protein: CASMVADTQYF